Given below is one T cell receptor beta chain in context. These data belong to a study of blood T cell repertoires in COVID-19. Study at large: COVID-19 samples collected from the United States, Italy and Spain covered acute and convalescent phases.

The CDR3 length is 14 residues. V was clipped by 3 bases and J by 5 bases, with 11 bases between them. CDR1 is SGHTA, CDR2 FQGNSA, per germline. As processed by the authors: Estimated nucleated cell counts came from reference gene primer amplification. Libraries were prepared by immunoSEQ multiplex PCR; TCRdb keeps only in-frame clonotypes and omits some of them. From that table come the V and J calls and clone size; the DNA was used to work out D and trimming. Here the sample spans about 130,000 clones, approximately 88% being singletons. The receptor's source is a man aged 50-59 years with acute or convalescent COVID-19. The chain is built from TRBV7-2 and TRBJ1-5; D is perhaps TRBD1 (5 bases). The sample consisted of peripheral blood. The CDR3 spells CASSFSRVDQPQHF. For the CDR3, the DNA is TGTGCCAGCAGCTTTTCCAGGGTAGATCAGCCCCAGCATTTT. Full variable domain (rest looked up from reference TRBV7-2 and TRBJ1-5): GAGVSQSPSNKVTEKGKDVELRCDPISGHTALYWYRQSLGQGLEFLIYFQGNSAPDKSGLPSDRFSAERTGGSVSTLTIQRTQQEDSAVYLCASSFSRVDQPQHFGDGTRLSIL.